These 18 T cell receptor beta chains came from one sample sequenced in a study of T cells in tuberculosis. Some clones are missing from TCRdb's copy, which holds only in-frame ones; the method was immunoSEQ multiplex PCR. The data contain tens of thousands of clones, around 95% of them singletons. Sequencing was done on a sample of PBMCs. The receptors stem from a donor between 5 and 29 years old with latent tuberculosis or without tuberculosis infection.

The genes are TRBV27 and TRBJ1-2; 7 bases fit TRBD1. Unmatched junction bases numbered 13, after V lost 5 bases and J lost 10 bases. This CDR3 spans 14 amino acids. The germline V gene has CDR1 MNHEY and CDR2 SMNVEV (reference sequence). The CDR3 DNA reads TGTGCCAGCAGTCGGAGGGGGCTGGGGTCCTCCTACACCTTC. It translates to CASSRRGLGSSYTF.

V gene TRBV4-1 combines with J gene TRBJ1-1, with 8 nucleotides matching TRBD1. Germline loops: CDR1 MGHRA, CDR2 YSYEKL. The length of the CDR3 is 13 residues. V shed 5 bases and J 7 bases; nucleotides not matched to a gene: 6. The CDR3 DNA follows: TGCGCCAGCAGCGTTCAGGGGGCTAGTGAAGCTTTCTTT. Its protein product is CASSVQGASEAFF.

The chain has TRBV9 and TRBJ1-1; 7 bases are shared with TRBD1. CDR1 is SGDLS, CDR2 YYNGEE, per germline. CDR3 length: 15 residues. Unmatched junction bases numbered 8, after V lost 6 bases and J lost 0 bases. CDR3 DNA: TGTGCCAGCACCGGGGACAGAGCCTTGAACACTGAAGCTTTCTTT. Its translation is CASTGDRALNTEAFF. The variable domain in full, completed from reference TRBV9 and TRBJ1-1, reads DSGVTQTPKHLITATGQRVTLRCSPRSGDLSVYWYQQSLDQGLQFLIQYYNGEERAKGNILERFSAQQFPDLHSELNLSSLELGDSALYFCASTGDRALNTEAFFGQGTRLTVV.

The chain has TRBV18 and TRBJ2-1, with D possibly matching TRBD2 (5 bases). Germline V gives CDR1 KGHSH, CDR2 LQKENI. The CDR3 contains 13 residues. Deletions cut 6 bases from V and 6 bases from J, with 12 bases between. The DNA of the CDR3 is TGTGCCAGCTCCAGGACTGATCTCAATGAGCAGTTCTTC. As protein: CASSRTDLNEQFF.

This chain links TRBV5-1 with TRBJ2-3; weak D call: TRBD2 (6 bases). The CDR3 runs to 15 residues. Trimming took 4 bases from V and 0 from J, leaving 12 bases between them. CDR1 is SGHRS, CDR2 YFSETQ, per germline. The CDR3 protein is CASSLLAESTDTQYF. The CDR3 DNA reads as TGCGCCAGCAGCCTTTTAGCGGAGAGCACAGATACGCAGTATTTT.

V is TRBV15 and J is TRBJ1-5, with D unclear. Trimming removed 5 bases at V and 4 bases at J, with 6 bases between. CDR1 is LNHNV and CDR2 is YYDKDF in the germline V gene (reference sequence). This CDR3 is 12 amino acids long. The CDR3 is CATSRLNQPQHF. The DNA of the CDR3 is TGTGCCACCAGCCGACTGAATCAGCCCCAGCATTTT.

The V and J genes are TRBV28 and TRBJ2-7, with 9 bases identical to TRBD1. Losses at the gene ends were 2 bases for V and 3 bases for J; bases not matched to a gene: 8. The CDR3 spans 16 residues. Germline assignment: CDR1 MDHEN and CDR2 SYDVKM. The CDR3 is CASSLELDRGNYEQYF. In nucleotides, the CDR3 is TGTGCCAGCAGTTTAGAGCTCGACAGGGGGAACTACGAGCAGTACTTC.

The genes are TRBV5-1 and TRBJ1-3; tentatively, D is TRBD1 (5 bases). Trimming left V 0 bases short and J 0 bases short, with 13 bases between. The germline V gene encodes CDR1 SGHRS and CDR2 YFSETQ. This CDR3 comprises 17 residues. The CDR3 nucleotides read TGCGCCAGCAGCTTGGTGTCCCAGGGTCTCTCTGGAAACACCATATATTTT. Protein product: CASSLVSQGLSGNTIYF.

This chain uses TRBV30 with TRBJ2-3, with TRBD1 matching 7 bases. The germline CDR1 and CDR2 sequences are GTSNPN and SVGIG (reference sequence). The junction had 15 bases not matched to a gene; V was cut back by 2 bases and J by 7 bases. The CDR3 consists of 16 residues. The CDR3 DNA sequence: TGTGCCTGGAGTCGAAACCCCGGGACAGTGTTTCATACGCAGTATTTT. It yields the protein CAWSRNPGTVFHTQYF.

This rearrangement joins TRBV19 to TRBJ1-2; TRBD1 aligns across 7 bases. V lost 4 bases to trimming and J lost 7 bases; unmatched junction nucleotides: 6. Germline CDR1 reads LNHDA; CDR2 reads SQIVND (reference sequence). The CDR3 is 13 amino acids. The DNA of the CDR3 is TGTGCCAGTAGTACGACAGGGCTAAGTGGCTACACCTTC. This gives the protein CASSTTGLSGYTF.

The chain is built from TRBV25-1 and TRBJ2-7; 8 bases fit TRBD1. Germline loops: CDR1 MGHDK, CDR2 SYGVNS. The J segment lost 3 bases and the V segment lost 8 bases, leaving 12 bases of the junction unmatched. The CDR3 runs to 15 residues. The CDR3 loop is CASPVGDRSFYEQYF. The CDR3 DNA sequence: TGTGCCAGCCCTGTTGGGGACAGGTCTTTCTACGAGCAGTACTTC.

This clone was recorded only once. V gene TRBV9 combines with J gene TRBJ2-1; the match to TRBD2 covers 15 bases. This CDR3 has 21 residues. Germline CDR1 SGDLS, CDR2 YYNGEE. Trimming removed 4 bases from V and 5 bases from J; junction bases left unmatched: 19. As DNA, the CDR3 is TGTGCCAGCAGCCCACAACCCCCGGGACTAGCGGGGGGACTCCGACACAATGAGCAGTTCTTC. Protein: CASSPQPPGLAGGLRHNEQFF.

V and J are TRBV5-1 and TRBJ1-2, with D possibly being TRBD1 (6 bases). The CDR3 is 15 amino acids. CDR1 is SGHRS, CDR2 YFSETQ, per germline. The germline V and J ends were trimmed by 0 bases and 6 bases, with 15 bases remaining between them. CDR3 coding DNA: TGCGCCAGCAGCTTGGCTACGGGGACATCCGATGGCTACACCTTC. Protein sequence: CASSLATGTSDGYTF.

The chain carries TRBV5-1 and TRBJ1-6; D may be TRBD1 (5 bases). Looked up from germline, CDR1 is SGHRS and CDR2 is YFSETQ. The CDR3 loop spans 15 amino acids. V lost 0 bases and J lost 6, with 10 bases in between. CDR3 in amino acids: CASSLGTKGNSPLHF. CDR3 DNA: TGCGCCAGCAGCTTGGGGACAAAGGGTAATTCACCCCTCCACTTT.

This clone was counted once. The chain employs TRBV4-1 and TRBJ1-2, with D possibly TRBD1 on 5 matching bases. This CDR3 spans 15 amino acids. From germline, CDR1 is MGHRA and CDR2 YSYEKL. The V end lost 4 bases, the J end lost 6 bases, and 18 bases lay between the germline ends. This CDR3 is CASSPGGPGRHGYTF. The CDR3 DNA is TGCGCCAGCAGCCCCGGGGGTCCGGGGAGGCATGGCTACACCTTC.

The genes are TRBV6-5 and TRBJ1-4; no clear D gene. CDR3 length: 12 amino acids. V was clipped by 6 bases and J by 7 bases, with 9 bases between them. Germline V gene lookup returns CDR1 MNHEY and CDR2 SVGAGI. CDR3 in amino acids: CASRAAGEKLFF. In nucleotides, the CDR3 is TGTGCCAGCAGGGCGGCCGGTGAAAAACTGTTTTTT.

This clone appeared once. The V call is TRBV2, the J call TRBJ1-4, with 7 bases lining up with TRBD1. J lost 4 bases, V lost 7 bases, and 6 bases had no gene match. This CDR3 contains 14 residues. Germline assignment: CDR1 SNHLY and CDR2 FYNNEI. The CDR3 reads CASKEGAGNEKLFF. DNA for the CDR3: TGTGCCAGCAAAGAGGGGGCCGGTAATGAAAAACTGTTTTTT.

V gene TRBV18 combines with J gene TRBJ1-4, with 7 bases aligning to TRBD1. The CDR3 totals 16 residues. After removal of 5 bases from V and 0 bases from J, the junction contained 6 bases not matched to a gene. In germline, CDR1 is KGHSH, CDR2 LQKENI. CDR3 sequence reads: CASSADRAATNEKLFF. The CDR3 DNA reads as TGTGCCAGCTCAGCAGACAGGGCTGCAACTAATGAAAAACTGTTTTTT.